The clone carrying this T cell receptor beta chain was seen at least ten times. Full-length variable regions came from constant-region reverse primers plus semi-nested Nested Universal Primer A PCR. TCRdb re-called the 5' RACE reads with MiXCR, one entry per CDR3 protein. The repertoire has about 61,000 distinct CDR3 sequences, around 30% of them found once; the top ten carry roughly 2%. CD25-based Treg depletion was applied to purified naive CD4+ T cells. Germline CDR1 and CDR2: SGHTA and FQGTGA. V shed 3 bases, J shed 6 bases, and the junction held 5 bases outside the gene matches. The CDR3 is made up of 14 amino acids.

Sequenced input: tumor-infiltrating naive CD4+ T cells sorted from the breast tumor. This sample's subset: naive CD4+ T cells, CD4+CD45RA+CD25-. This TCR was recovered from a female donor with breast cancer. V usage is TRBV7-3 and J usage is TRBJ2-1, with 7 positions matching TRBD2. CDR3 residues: CASSLAGESNEQFF. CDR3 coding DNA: TGTGCCAGCAGCTTGGCGGGGGAAAGCAATGAGCAGTTCTTC. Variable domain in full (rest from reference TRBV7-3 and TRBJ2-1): GAGVSQTPSNKVTEKGKYVELRCDPISGHTALYWYRQSLGQGPEFLIYFQGTGAADDSGLPNDRFFAVRPEGSVSTLKIQRTERGDSAVYLCASSLAGESNEQFFGPGTRLTVL.